Below are 26 T cell receptor beta chains sequenced from a single sample in a study of human T cells and chemical hapten exposure. MiXCR, run by TCRdb on the RACE reads, gives a single entry per CDR3 protein. The sample shows some 380,000 distinct CDR3 sequences, approximately 5.1% of them seen only once. Sample time point: patch test 1, 2 weeks after DPC sensitization. Treatment reported: therapeutic diphenylcyclopropenone sensitization with weekly scalp DPC. The sequenced sample was whole blood, obtained in connection with sensitization to the hapten diphenylcyclopropenone (DPC). The receptor set was obtained from a woman in her forties or fifties with alopecia areata. Some clones in this sample may be carry-over from other donors' samples.

The chain combines TRBV7-9 with TRBJ2-5, with D unresolved. The CDR3 has 15 amino acids. Trimming took 1 base from V and 1 from J, leaving 10 bases between them. Germline CDR1 reads SEHNR; CDR2 reads FQNEAQ (reference sequence). The CDR3 reads CASSLVPNSQETQYF. The CDR3 nucleotides are TGTGCCAGCAGCTTAGTGCCGAATTCCCAAGAGACCCAGTACTTC.

This clonotype showed up just a few times. The chain is built from TRBV5-1 and TRBJ1-1; the match to TRBD1 covers 8 bases. The CDR3 is 15 amino acids. Germline CDR1 and CDR2: SGHRS and YFSETQ. J lost 4 bases, V lost 2 bases, and 7 bases had no gene match. In DNA form, the CDR3 reads TGCGCCAGCAGCTTAAGGACAGGGACGATCACTGAAGCTTTCTTT. This sequence encodes CASSLRTGTITEAFF.

In its sample, this clonotype was seen many times. The chain joins TRBV11-1 to TRBJ2-7, with D perhaps assigned TRBD1 or TRBD2 (5 bases each). CDR3 length: 17 residues. Germline loops: CDR1 SGHAT, CDR2 FQDESV (reference sequence). V gave up 4 bases and J gave up 4 bases, with 23 bases separating them. The CDR3 DNA reads as TGTGCCAGCAGCTCCGGGACGGTGTTAGGACACGCGTACGAGCAGTACTTC. This codes for CASSSGTVLGHAYEQYF.

This clonotype was seen ten or more times. J is TRBJ1-1 and V is TRBV6-2 or TRBV6-3; D remains unclear. This CDR3 is 13 amino acids long. V lost 6 bases, J lost 0 bases, and 8 bases lay in between. The V gene's germline CDR1 is MNHEY and CDR2 SVGEGT. Here the CDR3 DNA reads TGTGCCAGCAGCTTAGCCATGAACACTGAAGCTTTCTTT. It encodes CASSLAMNTEAFF.

The sample holds a few counts of this clonotype. This chain connects TRBV2 to TRBJ1-2; no definite D call. The V end lost 5 bases, the J end lost 12 bases, and 7 bases lay between the germline ends. The germline V gene encodes CDR1 SNHLY and CDR2 FYNNEI. CDR3 size: 9 residues. The chain's CDR3 is CASSLLDTF. Written as DNA, the CDR3 is TGTGCCAGCAGTCTGCTGGACACCTTC.

This clonotype was counted many times. The chain carries TRBV7-2 and TRBJ2-3; D gene unclear. Trimming left V 2 bases short and J 3 bases short, with 6 bases between. Germline V gives CDR1 SGHTA, CDR2 FQGNSA. The CDR3 totals 13 residues. The CDR3 sequence: CASSLSATDTQYF. In DNA form, the CDR3 reads TGTGCCAGCAGCTTAAGCGCGACAGATACGCAGTATTTT.

This clonotype has more than one count but fewer than ten. CDR3 in DNA: TGTGCCAGCAGCTTAGATCAGGGCTTTGGGGCCAACGTCCTGACTTTC. This sequence encodes CASSLDQGFGANVLTF. The V call is TRBV11-1, the J call TRBJ2-6; tentative D call: TRBD1 (5 bases). The CDR3 has 16 amino acids. Trimming took off 1 base at V and 3 bases at J, with 10 bases between the two ends. Germline V lookup: CDR1 SGHAT, CDR2 FQDESV (reference sequence).

This clonotype was counted at least ten times. The rearrangement links TRBV5-1 to TRBJ1-1; perhaps TRBD1 as D (6 bases). The germline V gene has CDR1 SGHRS and CDR2 YFSETQ. The CDR3 extends over 14 amino acids. The V end was cut by 4 bases, the J end by 4 bases, with 14 bases between. CDR3 sequence (DNA): TGCGCCAGCAGCATTACAGGGTGGGGCACTGAAGCTTTCTTT. It yields the protein CASSITGWGTEAFF.

This clonotype was counted only a few times. The CDR3 DNA reads as TGCAGCGTTGAACAACTTAAGGAGCAGTTCTTC. This gives the protein CSVEQLKEQFF. This sequence joins TRBV29-1 and TRBJ2-1; no reliable D call. V gave up 2 bases and J gave up 10 bases, with 9 bases separating them. Germline-derived CDR1 and CDR2 are SQVTM and ANQGSEA. The CDR3 loop spans 11 amino acids.

This clonotype was recorded at least ten times. The V call is TRBV20-1, the J call TRBJ2-7; TRBD2 agrees at 11 bases. CDR1 is DFQATT and CDR2 is SNEGSKA in the germline V gene (reference sequence). This CDR3 is built from 15 residues. V was clipped by 2 bases and J by 2 bases; unmatched bases: 5. This CDR3 reads CSARPLAGATYEQYF. In DNA form, the CDR3 reads TGCAGTGCTAGACCACTAGCGGGGGCAACCTACGAGCAGTACTTC.

At least ten counts were recorded for this clonotype. The rearrangement joins TRBV6-6 to TRBJ2-7; a weak D match, TRBD2 (6 bases). V dropped 4 bases and J dropped 3 bases, with 13 bases sitting between them. The CDR3 loop spans 14 amino acids. CDR1 and CDR2 (germline): MNHNY, SVGAGI (reference sequence). CDR3 coding DNA: TGTGCCAGCAGTTCCGGACTACGCAACTACGAGCAGTACTTC. Its protein is CASSSGLRNYEQYF.

This clonotype was observed at least ten times. The chain carries TRBV28 and TRBJ2-3; 16 bases match TRBD2. The CDR3 runs to 18 residues. Germline V CDR1 and CDR2: MDHEN, SYDVKM. V gave up 5 bases and J gave up 5 bases; unmatched junction bases: 10. CDR3 in DNA: TGTGCCAGCAGTGTTCCGGGACTAGCGGGAGGGGGACGAGATACGCAGTATTTT. Residues: CASSVPGLAGGGRDTQYF.

In this sample, this clonotype turned up a few times. The chain links TRBV20-1 to TRBJ2-1; 10 bases line up with TRBD2. J was trimmed by 9 bases and V by 3 bases; bases with no gene match: 5. Germline assignment: CDR1 DFQATT and CDR2 SNEGSKA (reference sequence). The CDR3 consists of 13 residues. CDR3 DNA sequence: TGCAGTGCTAGGAATGGGACTAGCGTTGAGCAGTTCTTC. Amino acids: CSARNGTSVEQFF.

This clonotype was seen only a few times. V and J are TRBV6-2 or TRBV6-3 and TRBJ2-1; D unresolved. The CDR3 length is 12 residues. Trimming removed 5 bases at V and 10 bases at J, with 12 bases between. Germline loops: CDR1 MNHEY, CDR2 SVGEGT. CDR3 sequence reads: CASSRPPWEQFF. The CDR3 coding sequence is TGTGCCAGCAGTCGACCCCCTTGGGAGCAGTTCTTC.

Many counts were recorded for this clonotype. The chain employs TRBV11-2 and TRBJ2-3; a possible D gene is TRBD2 (5 bases). This CDR3 region has 13 residues. CDR1 and CDR2 from the germline V gene are SGHAT and FQNNGV. V was shortened by 6 bases and J by 4 bases, with 11 bases between the two germline ends. The CDR3 is CASSLAGSDTQYF. In nucleotides, the CDR3 is TGTGCCAGCAGTCTAGCTGGGTCAGATACGCAGTATTTT.

The rearrangement uses TRBV29-1 and TRBJ2-3; 14 nucleotides line up with TRBD2. The V gene's germline CDR1 is SQVTM and CDR2 ANQGSEA. The CDR3 sequence is 15 residues long. V dropped 5 bases and J dropped 5; count of bases not matched to a gene: 6. Here the CDR3 DNA reads TGCAGCGTTCGTGGACTAGCGGGAGGAGTAGATACGCAGTATTTT. Translating gives CSVRGLAGGVDTQYF.

This clonotype turned up a few times. The genes are TRBV5-4 and TRBJ2-1, with D possibly matching TRBD2 (6 bases). The CDR3 runs 14 residues. Deletions cut 4 bases from V and 6 bases from J, with 14 bases between. CDR1 is SGHNT and CDR2 is YYREEE in the germline V gene (reference sequence). In DNA, the CDR3 is TGTGCCAGCAGCACTCGGAGGGGAAGCAATGAGCAGTTCTTC. Protein product: CASSTRRGSNEQFF. The entire variable domain, with the rest obtained from reference TRBV5-4 and TRBJ2-1, is as follows: ETGVTQSPTHLIKTRGQQVTLRCSSQSGHNTVSWYQQALGQGPQFIFQYYREEENGRGNFPPRFSGLQFPNYSSELNVNALELDDSALYLCASSTRRGSNEQFFGPGTRLTVL.

This clonotype was recorded at least ten times. The rearrangement links TRBV27 to TRBJ2-1; TRBD2 matches 14 bases. Germline CDR1 MNHEY, CDR2 SMNVEV (reference sequence). V gave up 2 bases and J gave up 7 bases; unmatched junction bases: 16. The CDR3 extends over 20 amino acids. The CDR3 DNA reads TGTGCCAGCAGTTTAGGGATGGGGACTAGCGGGAGCCTGGGGGGAAATGAGCAGTTCTTC. Protein sequence: CASSLGMGTSGSLGGNEQFF.

J is TRBJ1-1 and V is TRBV3-1; 8 nucleotides agree with TRBD1. The germline gives CDR1 LGHDT, CDR2 YNNKEL (reference sequence). Germline trimming cut 4 bases from V and 6 bases from J; bases unmatched to any gene: 7. The CDR3 covers 14 residues. The CDR3 DNA follows: TGTGCCAGCAGCCGACCAGACAGGGGCCCTGAAGCTTTCTTT. Residues: CASSRPDRGPEAFF.

In its sample, this clonotype was seen many times. The J gene is TRBJ1-1, the V gene TRBV12-3 or TRBV12-4, with a tentative D call TRBD1 (6 bases). This CDR3 comprises 16 residues. The ends were cut back, 5 bases at V and 0 bases at J, with 16 bases in the middle. This CDR3 is CASSPWRGAMNTEAFF. CDR3 nucleotide sequence: TGTGCCAGCAGTCCATGGAGGGGGGCTATGAACACTGAAGCTTTCTTT.

This clonotype was seen at least ten times. The rearrangement joins TRBV5-5 to TRBJ2-1; 8 positions agree with TRBD2. The CDR3 spans 15 residues. Unmatched junction bases numbered 16, after V lost 1 base and J lost 16 bases. Per germline, CDR1 SGHKS and CDR2 YYEKEE (reference sequence). In DNA, the CDR3 is TGTGCCAGCAGCTTGATCGGCGGGGGGCCGGAGCCTAAATTCTTC. It encodes CASSLIGGGPEPKFF.

This clonotype occurred a few times. The chain joins TRBV7-2 to TRBJ2-1; D is possibly TRBD2 (5 bases). This CDR3 has 14 amino acids. V shed 5 bases and J shed 7 bases, with 15 bases lying between them. The germline V gene has CDR1 SGHTA and CDR2 FQGNSA. The chain's CDR3 is CASSPIPGSNEQFF. CDR3 DNA: TGTGCCAGCAGCCCGATCCCGGGGAGTAATGAGCAGTTCTTC.

This clonotype was observed a few times. The rearrangement uses TRBV29-1 and TRBJ1-1; 7 bases are shared with TRBD1. The CDR3 runs to 13 residues. Trimming at V came to 6 bases and at J to 4 bases, leaving 8 bases not matched to a gene. Germline loops: CDR1 SQVTM, CDR2 ANQGSEA. CDR3 amino acids: CSVLTGFGTEAFF. The CDR3 DNA reads as TGCAGCGTCCTGACAGGGTTTGGCACTGAAGCTTTCTTT.

This clonotype occurred a few times. In DNA form, the CDR3 reads TGTGCCAGCAGTTTTAGGGCAGCCGACCCAGATACGCAGTATTTT. Its translation is CASSFRAADPDTQYF. The chain combines TRBV12-3 or TRBV12-4 with TRBJ2-3; D not certain. V was clipped by 3 bases and J by 4 bases, with 14 bases between them. The CDR3 spans 15 residues.

Remarks on this clonotype: One base away lies a much larger clone, so this may be a sequencing read error. V is TRBV7-2 and J is TRBJ1-1; TRBD1 matches at 7 bases. This CDR3 comprises 15 residues. Germline values: CDR1 SGHTA, CDR2 FQGNSA. Germline trimming cut 7 bases from V and 6 bases from J; bases unmatched to any gene: 14. CDR3 nucleotides: TGTGCCAGCAACCTAAGACAGGGTACGGGCGCTGAAGCTTTCTTT. Its translation: CASNLRQGTGAEAFF.

The sample holds a few counts of this clonotype. The V call is TRBV6-2 or TRBV6-3, the J call TRBJ2-5, with TRBD2 matching over 9 bases. The CDR3 consists of 14 residues. The trim removed 6 bases at V and 5 bases at J, leaving 7 bases unmatched. Per germline, CDR1 MNHEY and CDR2 SVGEGT. CDR3 protein: CASSSRGGQETQYF. CDR3 sequence (DNA): TGTGCCAGCAGCTCGCGGGGGGGGCAGGAGACCCAGTACTTC.